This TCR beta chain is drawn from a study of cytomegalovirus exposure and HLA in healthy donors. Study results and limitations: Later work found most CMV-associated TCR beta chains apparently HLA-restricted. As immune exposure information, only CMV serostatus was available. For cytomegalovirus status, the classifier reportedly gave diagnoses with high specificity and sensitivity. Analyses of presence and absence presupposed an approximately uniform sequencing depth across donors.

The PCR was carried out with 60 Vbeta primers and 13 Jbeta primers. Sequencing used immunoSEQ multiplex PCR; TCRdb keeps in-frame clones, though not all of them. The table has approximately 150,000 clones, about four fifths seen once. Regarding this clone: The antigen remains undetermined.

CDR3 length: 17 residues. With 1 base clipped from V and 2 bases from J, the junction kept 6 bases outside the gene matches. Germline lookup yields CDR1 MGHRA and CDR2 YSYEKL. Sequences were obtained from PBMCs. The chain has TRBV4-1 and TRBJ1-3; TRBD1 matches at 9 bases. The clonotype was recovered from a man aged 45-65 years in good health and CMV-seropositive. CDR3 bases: TGCGCCAGCAGCCAAGGTCTGGGACAGGGTGCTGGAAACACCATATATTTT. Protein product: CASSQGLGQGAGNTIYF.